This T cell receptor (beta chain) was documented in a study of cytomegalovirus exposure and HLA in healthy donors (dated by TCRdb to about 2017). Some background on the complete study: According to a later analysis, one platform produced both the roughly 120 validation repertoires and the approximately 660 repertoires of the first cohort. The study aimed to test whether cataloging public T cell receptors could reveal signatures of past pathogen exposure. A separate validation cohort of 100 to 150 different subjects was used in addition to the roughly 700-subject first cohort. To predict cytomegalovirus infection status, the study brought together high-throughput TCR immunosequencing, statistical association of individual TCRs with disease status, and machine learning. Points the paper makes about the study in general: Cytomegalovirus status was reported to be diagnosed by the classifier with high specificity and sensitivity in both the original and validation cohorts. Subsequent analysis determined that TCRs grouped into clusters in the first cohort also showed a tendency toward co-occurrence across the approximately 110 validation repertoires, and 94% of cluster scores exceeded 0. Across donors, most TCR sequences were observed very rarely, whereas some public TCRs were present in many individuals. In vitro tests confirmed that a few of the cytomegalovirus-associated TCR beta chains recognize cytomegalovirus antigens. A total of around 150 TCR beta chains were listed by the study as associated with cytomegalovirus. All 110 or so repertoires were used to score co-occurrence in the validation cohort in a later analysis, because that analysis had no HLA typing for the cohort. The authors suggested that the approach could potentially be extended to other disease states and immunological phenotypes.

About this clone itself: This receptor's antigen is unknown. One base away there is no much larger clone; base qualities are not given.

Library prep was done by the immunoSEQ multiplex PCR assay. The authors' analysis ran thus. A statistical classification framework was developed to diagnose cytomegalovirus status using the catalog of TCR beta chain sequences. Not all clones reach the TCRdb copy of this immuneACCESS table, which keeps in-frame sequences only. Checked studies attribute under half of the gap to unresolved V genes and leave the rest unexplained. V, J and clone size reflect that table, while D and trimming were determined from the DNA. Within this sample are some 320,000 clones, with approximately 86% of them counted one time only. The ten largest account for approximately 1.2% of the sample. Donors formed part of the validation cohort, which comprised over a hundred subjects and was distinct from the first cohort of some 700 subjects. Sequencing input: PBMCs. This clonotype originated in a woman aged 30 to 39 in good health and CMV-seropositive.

The CDR3 is CASSQGNTEAFF. The DNA sequence is TGCGCCAGCAGTCAGGGGAACACTGAAGCTTTCTTT. The chain is made from TRBV5-1 and TRBJ1-1; tentative D gene TRBD1, with 5 bases matching. Trimming takes 5 bases from V and 1 base from J, and the germline ends sit 6 bases apart. CDR1 and CDR2, per the germline V gene, are SGHRS and YFSETQ. The CDR3 starts with the cysteine, ends with the phenylalanine, and has 12 residues. Of the read, only the CDR3 DNA is kept; its 36 bases are in frame from base 1.